The T cell receptor (beta chain) under discussion was sequenced for a study of T cells after yellow fever vaccination. Findings and limits, study-wide: The study re-detected most primary-vaccination clones after the booster (96% CD4, 88% CD8).

Template-switching 5'RACE yielded the TCR cDNA; a universal primer site and UMIs were added in the process. TCRdb fed the 5' RACE reads into MiXCR, producing one record per CDR3 protein. This sample carries about 340,000 distinct CDR3 sequences, about 4% of them seen once, and the ten largest clones take roughly 26%. Per the germline V gene, CDR1 is SGHRS and CDR2 is YFSETQ. The CDR3 totals 16 residues. Unmatched junction bases numbered 7, after V lost 5 bases and J lost 0 bases. About this clonotype itself: The antigen is not known.

J is TRBJ2-1 and V is TRBV5-1; 8 bases line up with TRBD2. This specimen was PBMCs, taken 5 days after the yellow fever booster vaccination. The origin of this receptor is a man younger than 35 who received the YFV17D yellow fever vaccine. As DNA, the CDR3 is TGCGCCAGCAGACACACTAGCGGTAGCTCCTACAATGAGCAGTTCTTC. Translation: CASRHTSGSSYNEQFF. Supplemented by reference TRBV5-1 and TRBJ2-1, the full variable domain reads KAGVTQTPRYLIKTRGQQVTLSCSPISGHRSVSWYQQTPGQGLQFLFEYFSETQRNKGNFPGRFSGRQFSNSRSEMNVSTLELGDSALYLCASRHTSGSSYNEQFFGPGTRLTVL.